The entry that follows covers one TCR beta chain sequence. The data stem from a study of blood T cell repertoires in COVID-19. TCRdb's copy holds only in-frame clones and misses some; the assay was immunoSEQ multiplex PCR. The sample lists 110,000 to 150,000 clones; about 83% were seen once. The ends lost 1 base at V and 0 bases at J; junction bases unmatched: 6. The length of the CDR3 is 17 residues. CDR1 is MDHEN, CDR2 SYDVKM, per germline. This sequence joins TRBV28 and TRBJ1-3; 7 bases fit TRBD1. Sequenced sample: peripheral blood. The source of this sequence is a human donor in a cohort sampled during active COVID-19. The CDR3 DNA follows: TGTGCCAGCAGTTTATCTCCCGGGACAGCCTCTGGAAACACCATATATTTT. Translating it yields CASSLSPGTASGNTIYF.